The rows below give T cell receptor beta chains drawn from one sample of a study of T-cell memory formation after mild COVID-19. TCRdb called the 5' RACE reads again in MiXCR, with one record for every CDR3 protein. The data hold fewer than 700,000 distinct CDR3 sequences, with about a fifth observed a single time. The sample was PBMCs or a T cell subset sorted from them (not recorded which). The receptors were gathered from an adult woman who had mild COVID-19 (a few samples of this study predate the infection). Cell type and time point are not known. Each CDR3 is given with its conserved first and last residue. Fields, in order: clone size, V gene, J gene, CDR3 length, D gene, CDR3 DNA, CDR3 protein. D genes are given only for firm matches. Rows give clone size only sometimes, using once, few, many, or a class for an expanded clone.

>.|TRBV7-6|TRBJ2-3|17|TRBD2
TGTGCCACTGCCGGGACTAGCGGGAGGGCCCGTAGAGATACGCAGTATTTT
CATAGTSGRARRDTQYF
>few|TRBV7-9|TRBJ1-6|16|.
TGTGCCAGCAGCTTAGCGCCGGCAGACCATAATTCACCCCTCCACTTT
CASSLAPADHNSPLHF
>many|TRBV20-1|TRBJ2-3|18|TRBD2
TGCAGTGCTAGAGACCCCGGGCTAGCGGGGGGGTTCACAGATACGCAGTATTTT
CSARDPGLAGGFTDTQYF
>few|TRBV13|TRBJ2-1|14|.
TGTGCCAGCACCACCGTCGCCTCCTACAATGAGCAGTTCTTC
CASTTVASYNEQFF
>.|TRBV7-7|TRBJ2-1|15|.
TGTGCTAGCAGCTTAGGAGGAGGGGATCATGGTGAGCAGTTCTTC
CASSLGGGDHGEQFF
>.|TRBV12-3/TRBV12-4|TRBJ2-1|11|.
TGTGCCGTACAGGAGTACAATGAGCAGTTCTTC
CAVQEYNEQFF
>many|TRBV6-2/TRBV6-3|TRBJ1-1|13|.
TGTGCCAGCAGTTATGAGGGTAACACTGAAGCTTTCTTT
CASSYEGNTEAFF
>.|TRBV7-3|TRBJ1-1|13|TRBD1
TGTGCCAGCAGCTACGGACAGGGTGGAGAAGCTTTCTTT
CASSYGQGGEAFF
>.|TRBV27|TRBJ2-1|15|TRBD2
TGTGCCAGCAGTTTCACTAGCGGGATCTACAATGAGCAGTTCTTC
CASSFTSGIYNEQFF
>few|TRBV20-1|TRBJ2-7|12|TRBD2
TGCAGGGTTAGCGGGGGAAACTACGAGCAGTACTTC
CRVSGGNYEQYF
>.|TRBV10-3|TRBJ2-7|15|TRBD2
TGTGCCATCAGAGACCTAGCGGGGGTCCGGGACGAGCAGTACTTC
CAIRDLAGVRDEQYF
>.|TRBV5-4|TRBJ1-2|14|.
TGTGCCAGCAGCTCTTCACAGGGAAACTATGGCTACACCTTC
CASSSSQGNYGYTF
>many|TRBV12-3/TRBV12-4|TRBJ1-1|13|.
TGTGCCAGCAGCACCCTATTGGCGACTGAAGCTTTCTTT
CASSTLLATEAFF
>few|TRBV4-2|TRBJ2-7|14|.
TGTGCCAGCAGCCTATTTCAGGGGAAGTACGAGCAGTACTTC
CASSLFQGKYEQYF
>few|TRBV9|TRBJ1-1|12|TRBD1
TGTGCCAGCAACCCAGGGACAGGTGAAGCTTTCTTT
CASNPGTGEAFF
>many|TRBV12-3/TRBV12-4|TRBJ1-2|18|TRBD1
TGTGCCAGCAGTTTGGCCGGGGGACAGGGGGCCTTGGGTTATGGCTACACCTTC
CASSLAGGQGALGYGYTF
>.|TRBV12-3/TRBV12-4|TRBJ1-2|18|.
TGTGCCAGCAGCCTCCGGGGCTTTGAGGTGGTAGAGAACTATGGCTACACCTTC
CASSLRGFEVVENYGYTF
>few|TRBV7-2|TRBJ2-3|14|.
TGTGCCAGCAGCTTAGATGCTACCACAGATACGCAGTATTTT
CASSLDATTDTQYF
>.|TRBV20-1|TRBJ2-7|13|TRBD1
TGCAGTGCCGACAGGGGTGGTTCCTACGAGCAGTACTTC
CSADRGGSYEQYF
>.|TRBV2|TRBJ2-7|14|TRBD1
TGTGCCAGCAACGAGGGGACAGCCTCCTACGAGCAGTACTTC
CASNEGTASYEQYF
>once|TRBV18|TRBJ2-1|14|TRBD2
TGTGCCAGCTCACCGGGACTATCGAACAATGAGCAGTTCTTC
CASSPGLSNNEQFF
>few|TRBV24-1|TRBJ1-5|12|.
TGTGCCACCAGTGTGGGGAATCAGCCCCAGCATTTT
CATSVGNQPQHF
>many|TRBV20-1|TRBJ2-3|17|TRBD2
TGCAGTGCTAGTAATCGGGCTAGCGGGGAAAGCACAGATACGCAGTATTTT
CSASNRASGESTDTQYF
>few|TRBV5-1|TRBJ2-2|15|.
TGCGCCAGCAGCCCTAGGGCAGAGAACACCGGGGAGCTGTTTTTT
CASSPRAENTGELFF